The next 2 T cell receptor beta chains were all read from a single sample in a study of monozygotic twins with inflammatory bowel disease. Following a re-call of the 5' RACE reads, TCRdb has one entry per CDR3 protein and lacks DNA. Its clone listing holds 420,000 or so distinct CDR3 sequences. The sequenced sample was blood. These TCRs come from a human donor with ulcerative colitis or Crohn's disease, or a healthy co-twin of an affected twin (not recorded which).

The chain's CDR3 is CASSLVGIDPSAEIYNEQFF. The gene calls are TRBV11-2 and TRBJ2-1; TCRdb outputs TRBD2, but without DNA this stays unchecked. The germline gives CDR1 SGHAT, CDR2 FQNNGV. The CDR3 runs 20 residues. Based on the CDR3 plus reference TRBV11-2 and TRBJ2-1, the full variable domain is EAGVAQSPRYKIIEKRQSVAFWCNPISGHATLYWYQQILGQGPKLLIQFQNNGVVDDSQLPKDRFSAERLKGVDSTLKIQPAKLEDSAVYLCASSLVGIDPSAEIYNEQFFGPGTRLTVL.

The chain recombines TRBV15 with TRBJ2-7; TCRdb designates TRBD2, a call that cannot be tested without DNA. CDR1 is LNHNV, CDR2 YYDKDF, per germline (reference sequence). The CDR3 loop spans 15 amino acids. CDR3 sequence: CATKELAGGQSEQYF.